The subject of this entry is one T cell receptor beta chain. Its antigen is unknown. TCRdb ran MiXCR on the 5' RACE reads and lists one entry per CDR3 protein. The top ten hold just under 20% of the sample, which has 300,000 to 350,000 distinct CDR3 sequences, 4% to 5.5% seen once. The sample comes from a study of T cells after yellow fever vaccination. Study findings and constraints: Re-detected after boosting: most primary clones, almost 98% of CD4 and 80% to 90% of CD8.

Germline loops: CDR1 SGHVS, CDR2 FQNEAQ. J gave up 5 bases and V 3 bases, and 1 base lay outside the gene matches. CDR3 size: 13 residues. The chain recombines TRBV7-8 with TRBJ2-3, with TRBD1 matching over 8 bases. This clonotype originated in a young man who received the YFV17D yellow fever vaccine. The specimen comprised PBMCs, sampled 15 days after the yellow fever booster vaccination. The CDR3 region has the DNA TGTGCCAGCAGCTTCGGACAGGGAGATACGCAGTATTTT. Translating it yields CASSFGQGDTQYF. Looking up the rest from reference TRBV7-8 and TRBJ2-3 gives the full variable domain: GAGVSQSPRYKVAKRGQDVALRCDPISGHVSLFWYQQALGQGPEFLTYFQNEAQLDKSGLPSDRFFAERPEGSVSTLKIQRTQQEDSAVYLCASSFGQGDTQYFGPGTRLTVL.